This T cell receptor beta chain came from a study of T cells expressing NK-cell markers. About the study: Sequencing of TCR beta repertoires drew on sorted CD3+CD56+NKG2C+, CD3+CD56+NKG2C- and CD3+CD56-NKG2C+ T cells.

CDR1 is MNHEY, CDR2 SMNVEV, per germline (reference sequence). CDR3 length: 18 amino acids. UMI-tagged 5'RACE template switching yielded the TCR beta cDNA. TCRdb reanalyzed the 5' RACE reads and collapses them to one entry per CDR3 protein, without DNA. The sample table includes 350,000 to 450,000 distinct CDR3 sequences. This chain links TRBV27 with TRBJ2-6; without DNA, the TCRdb call of TRBD2 cannot be checked. The material sequenced was blood T cells: a sorted CD56 or NKG2C T cell subset, CD4+ or CD8+ T cells, or bulk PBMC T cells (not recorded which). The TCR was taken from a man aged 18-75 years in good health. CDR3 loop: CASKKGRQPPSGANVLTF.